This paragraph reports one T cell receptor (beta chain). This entry belongs to a study of control samples from healthy donors and cancer patients. CDR1 is SGDLS, CDR2 YYNGEE, per germline. V dropped 0 bases and J dropped 6 bases, with 10 bases sitting between them. CDR3 length: 14 amino acids. The assay was immunoSEQ multiplex PCR, and TCRdb's table has in-frame clones only and misses some. The table has roughly 69,000 clones, more than 70% seen once. The sequenced sample consisted of PBMCs. The chain is built from TRBV9 and TRBJ1-5; a weak D match, TRBD1 (6 bases). The source is a woman aged 50 to 60 with head and neck cancer. The CDR3 nucleotides are TGTGCCAGCAGCGTAGAAGGGGGTAGTCAGCCCCAGCATTTT. Residues: CASSVEGGSQPQHF.